Below are 20 T cell receptor beta chains sequenced from a single sample in a study of human T cells and chemical hapten exposure. Time point given: healthy volunteer bleed at 2 weeks. Blood, whole and unfractionated, served as the source for total RNA extraction. TCRdb used MiXCR to reprocess the RACE reads, holding one entry per CDR3 protein. Counted here are some 90,000 distinct CDR3 sequences, about 8.7% occurring once; the ten biggest clones make up 2.5% to 3%. The sequenced sample consisted of whole blood. The receptors were gathered from a female donor in good health. Some clones in this sample may be carry-over from other donors' samples.

This clonotype turned up a few times. The chain joins TRBV15 to TRBJ2-1; 9 nucleotides agree with TRBD2. The length of the CDR3 is 17 residues. The germline V gene has CDR1 LNHNV and CDR2 YYDKDF (reference sequence). The J segment lost 1 base and the V segment lost 7 bases, leaving 11 bases of the junction unmatched. In nucleotides, the CDR3 is TGTGCCACCATAATGGCCTTGGGACTAGCATCCTACAATGAGCAGTTCTTC. Protein: CATIMALGLASYNEQFF.

This clonotype showed up many times. The J gene is TRBJ1-1, the V gene TRBV6-5, with 12 bases fitting TRBD1. The CDR3 contains 16 residues. With V trimmed by 2 bases and J by 3 bases, 4 bases remained unmatched. Per germline, CDR1 MNHEY and CDR2 SVGAGI. Written as DNA, the CDR3 is TGTGCCAGCAGTTACGGGACAGGGGGCCGGGACACTGAAGCTTTCTTT. This encodes CASSYGTGGRDTEAFF.

V is TRBV6-6 and J is TRBJ2-1; D not certain. The CDR3 contains 15 residues. The V end lost 5 bases, the J end lost 2 bases, and 13 bases lay between the germline ends. Germline loops: CDR1 MNHNY, CDR2 SVGAGI (reference sequence). The CDR3 here is CASSGPSKTYNEQFF. CDR3 coding DNA: TGTGCCAGCAGTGGACCTAGTAAGACCTACAATGAGCAGTTCTTC.

This clonotype came up a few times. The chain is built from TRBV6-4 and TRBJ2-2, with a tentative D call TRBD2 (6 bases). Trimming left V 2 bases short and J 2 bases short, with 6 bases between. Germline V CDR1 and CDR2: MRHNA, SNTAGT. This CDR3 spans 14 amino acids. In nucleotides, the CDR3 is TGTGCCAGCAGTGACGGGACTAACACCGGGGAGCTGTTTTTT. Protein product: CASSDGTNTGELFF.

This clonotype was picked up a small number of times. The chain carries TRBV19 and TRBJ1-1; D is ambiguous. The V end lost 4 bases, the J end lost 1 base, and 10 bases lay between the germline ends. The CDR3 spans 14 residues. In germline, CDR1 is LNHDA, CDR2 SQIVND (reference sequence). CDR3 sequence (DNA): TGTGCCAGTAGTACGGTGGAAAGGAACACTGAAGCTTTCTTT. It translates to CASSTVERNTEAFF.

This clonotype has at least ten counts. The chain employs TRBV6-2 or TRBV6-3 and TRBJ1-5; TRBD1 agrees at 7 bases. Germline V gene data show CDR1 as MNHEY and CDR2 as SVGEGT. Losses at the gene ends were 5 bases for V and 6 bases for J; bases not matched to a gene: 4. The CDR3 sequence is 13 residues long. CDR3 region: CASSPGQVQPQHF. The CDR3 region has the DNA TGTGCCAGCAGTCCTGGACAGGTTCAGCCCCAGCATTTT.

This clonotype was seen more than once but under ten times. This chain links TRBV12-3 or TRBV12-4 with TRBJ2-7, with D hard to call. The CDR3 spans 13 residues. With 8 bases removed from V and 1 base from J, the gap between germline ends came to 12 bases. The CDR3 nucleotides are TGTGCCAGCGCACCGGGCCCTTCCTACGAGCAGTACTTC. It yields the protein CASAPGPSYEQYF.

This clonotype appeared a few times. The chain employs TRBV5-1 and TRBJ2-7; TRBD2 is a possible D gene (6 bases). Looked up from germline, CDR1 is SGHRS and CDR2 is YFSETQ. The CDR3 contains 14 residues. The ends were cut back, 2 bases at V and 7 bases at J, with 16 bases in the middle. CDR3 sequence reads: CASSFGGRLLEQYF. CDR3 bases: TGCGCCAGCAGCTTCGGGGGACGTCTTTTGGAGCAGTACTTC. The full variable domain, its missing parts supplied by reference TRBV5-1 and TRBJ2-7, is KAGVTQTPRYLIKTRGQQVTLSCSPISGHRSVSWYQQTPGQGLQFLFEYFSETQRNKGNFPGRFSGRQFSNSRSEMNVSTLELGDSALYLCASSFGGRLLEQYFGPGTRLTVT.

This clonotype was seen many times. V is TRBV29-1 and J is TRBJ2-3; D could derive from TRBD1 or TRBD2 (5 bases each). The CDR3 is 16 residues long. V lost 4 bases, J lost 2 bases, and 19 bases lay in between. Germline V CDR1 and CDR2: SQVTM, ANQGSEA. DNA for the CDR3: TGCAGCGTTGTCCCGGGACCCCGTTCGTTCACAGATACGCAGTATTTT. As protein: CSVVPGPRSFTDTQYF.

J is TRBJ2-7 and V is TRBV20-1; 7 bases are a match to TRBD2. CDR1 and CDR2 (germline): DFQATT, SNEGSKA (reference sequence). The CDR3 sequence is 12 residues long. V was pared by 3 bases and J by 6 bases, with 5 bases of the junction left unmatched. CDR3 protein: CSASVKRGEQYF. In DNA, the CDR3 is TGCAGTGCTAGCGTGAAGCGGGGCGAGCAGTACTTC.

The chain combines TRBV7-2 with TRBJ1-2; D gene ambiguous. Trimming shortened V by 3 bases and J by 3 bases, and 14 bases separated the two germline ends. Germline values: CDR1 SGHTA, CDR2 FQGNSA. This CDR3 is built from 15 residues. The CDR3 region has the DNA TGTGCCAGCAGCTTGGGAGGGAGTCCCTACTATGGCTACACCTTC. Residues: CASSLGGSPYYGYTF.

This clonotype has just a few counts. V is TRBV28 and J is TRBJ1-2; 7 nucleotides line up with TRBD1. The CDR3 runs to 17 residues. The junction had 18 bases not matched to a gene; V was cut back by 6 bases and J by 5 bases. The germline CDR1 and CDR2 sequences are MDHEN and SYDVKM. CDR3 nucleotides: TGTGCCAGCAGAAGCGACAGGGTAGAGGGGCAGATTTATGGCTACACCTTC. Translated, it gives CASRSDRVEGQIYGYTF.

At least ten counts were recorded for this clonotype. The J gene is TRBJ2-3, the V gene TRBV29-1; D is unclear. The CDR3 has 14 amino acids. The germline V gene encodes CDR1 SQVTM and CDR2 ANQGSEA. Trimming removed 4 bases from V and 0 bases from J, with 11 bases in between. This CDR3 is CSVGGRQSTDTQYF. The CDR3 nucleotides read TGCAGCGTTGGTGGTCGGCAGAGCACAGATACGCAGTATTTT.

The sample holds many counts of this clonotype. J is TRBJ2-3 and V is TRBV29-1, with D perhaps assigned TRBD1 or TRBD2 (5 bases each). The CDR3 sequence is 12 residues long. Germline assignment: CDR1 SQVTM and CDR2 ANQGSEA. The CDR3, as DNA: TGCAGTACGCCGGGGCCCCGGGATACGCAGTATTTT. Translation gives CSTPGPRDTQYF.

This clonotype showed up many times. CDR3 amino acids: CASSLLQNGYTF. In nucleotides, the CDR3 is TGTGCCAGCAGCTTACTCCAGAATGGCTACACCTTC. The chain has TRBV7-9 and TRBJ1-2; unclear D gene. CDR1 and CDR2 (germline): SEHNR, FQNEAQ (reference sequence). Trimming shortened V by 2 bases and J by 6 bases, and 7 bases separated the two germline ends. The CDR3 consists of 12 residues.

This sequence joins TRBV28 and TRBJ2-3; a weak D match, TRBD1 (6 bases). The CDR3 is made up of 16 amino acids. Germline CDR1 and CDR2: MDHEN and SYDVKM. V gave up 6 bases and J gave up 4 bases, with 20 bases separating them. The chain's CDR3 is CASSRRGRGYSDTQYF. The CDR3 coding sequence is TGTGCCAGCAGCCGCCGGGGCAGGGGCTACTCAGATACGCAGTATTTT.

The V and J genes are TRBV27 and TRBJ2-4; 7 bases fit TRBD2. The germline V gene has CDR1 MNHEY and CDR2 SMNVEV (reference sequence). This CDR3 has 19 residues. The junction had 13 bases not matched to a gene; V was cut back by 2 bases and J by 0 bases. The CDR3 reads CASSLVAGASSLAKNIQYF. DNA for the CDR3: TGTGCCAGCAGTTTAGTGGCGGGAGCCAGTTCCCTAGCCAAAAACATTCAGTACTTC.

This clonotype has just a few counts. The genes are TRBV7-2 and TRBJ2-7; TRBD1 is a possible D gene (6 bases). The germline V and J ends were trimmed by 1 base and 3 bases, with 10 bases remaining between them. The CDR3 length is 14 residues. Germline V lookup: CDR1 SGHTA, CDR2 FQGNSA. The CDR3 reads CASSLEQGGYEQYF. The CDR3 bases are TGTGCCAGCAGCTTAGAACAGGGCGGCTACGAGCAGTACTTC.

This clonotype was counted between two and nine times. The J gene is TRBJ2-1, the V gene TRBV20-1; tentatively, D is TRBD1 or TRBD2 (5 bases each). The CDR3 totals 18 residues. Germline CDR1 is DFQATT and CDR2 is SNEGSKA (reference sequence). V was pared by 0 bases and J by 4 bases, with 22 bases between. The CDR3 DNA is TGCAGTGCTAGAGATTATAGGCCGGAGGACATGCAGTACAATGAGCAGTTCTTC. Translated: CSARDYRPEDMQYNEQFF.

The sample holds a few counts of this clonotype. V usage is TRBV2 and J usage is TRBJ2-3, with 14 bases lining up with TRBD2. CDR1 is SNHLY and CDR2 is FYNNEI in the germline V gene. Germline trimming cut 6 bases from V and 5 bases from J; bases unmatched to any gene: 4. The CDR3 covers 15 residues. The DNA of the CDR3 is TGTGCCAGCAGGACTAGCGGGAGGGCCTTAGATACGCAGTATTTT. Translating gives CASRTSGRALDTQYF.